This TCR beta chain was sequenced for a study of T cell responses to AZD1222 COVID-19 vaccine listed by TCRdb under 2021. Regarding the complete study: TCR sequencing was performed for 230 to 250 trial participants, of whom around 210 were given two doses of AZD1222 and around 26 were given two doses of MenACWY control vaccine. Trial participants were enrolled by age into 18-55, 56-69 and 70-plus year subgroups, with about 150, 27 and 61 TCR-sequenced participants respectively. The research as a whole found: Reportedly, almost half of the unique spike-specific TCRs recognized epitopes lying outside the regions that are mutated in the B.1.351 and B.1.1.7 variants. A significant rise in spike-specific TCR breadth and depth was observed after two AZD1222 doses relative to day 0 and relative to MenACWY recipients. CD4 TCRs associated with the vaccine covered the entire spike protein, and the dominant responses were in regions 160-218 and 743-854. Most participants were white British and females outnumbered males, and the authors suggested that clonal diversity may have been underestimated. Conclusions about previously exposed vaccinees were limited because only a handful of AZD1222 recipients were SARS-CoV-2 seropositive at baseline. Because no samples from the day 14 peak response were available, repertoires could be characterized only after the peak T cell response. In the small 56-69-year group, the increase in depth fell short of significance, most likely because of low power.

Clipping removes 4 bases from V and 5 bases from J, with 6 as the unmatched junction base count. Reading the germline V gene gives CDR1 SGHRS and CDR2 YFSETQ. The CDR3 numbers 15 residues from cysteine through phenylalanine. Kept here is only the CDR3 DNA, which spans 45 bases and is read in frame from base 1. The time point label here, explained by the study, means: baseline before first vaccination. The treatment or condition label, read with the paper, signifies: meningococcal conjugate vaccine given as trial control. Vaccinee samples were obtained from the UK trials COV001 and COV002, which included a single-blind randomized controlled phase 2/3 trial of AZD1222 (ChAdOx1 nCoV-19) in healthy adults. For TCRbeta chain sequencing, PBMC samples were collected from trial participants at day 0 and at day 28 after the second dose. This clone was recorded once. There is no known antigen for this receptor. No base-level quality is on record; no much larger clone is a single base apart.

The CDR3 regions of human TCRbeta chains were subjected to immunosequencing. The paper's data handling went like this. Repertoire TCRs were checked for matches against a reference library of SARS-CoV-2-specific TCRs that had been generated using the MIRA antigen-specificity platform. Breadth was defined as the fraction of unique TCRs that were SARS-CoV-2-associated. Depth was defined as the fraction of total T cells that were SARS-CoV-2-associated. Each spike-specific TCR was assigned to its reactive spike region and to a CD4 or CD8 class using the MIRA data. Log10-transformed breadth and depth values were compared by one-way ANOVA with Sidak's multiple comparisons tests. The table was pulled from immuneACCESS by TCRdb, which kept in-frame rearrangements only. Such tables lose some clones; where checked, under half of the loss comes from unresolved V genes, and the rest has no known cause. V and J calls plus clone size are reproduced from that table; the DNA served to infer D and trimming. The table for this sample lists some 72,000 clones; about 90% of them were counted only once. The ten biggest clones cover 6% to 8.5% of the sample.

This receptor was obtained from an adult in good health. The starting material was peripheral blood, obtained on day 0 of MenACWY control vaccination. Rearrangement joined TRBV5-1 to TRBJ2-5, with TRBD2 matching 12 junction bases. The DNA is TGCGCCAGCAGCAAACAGGGGACTAGCGGGGAGACCCAGTACTTC. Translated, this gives CASSKQGTSGETQYF.